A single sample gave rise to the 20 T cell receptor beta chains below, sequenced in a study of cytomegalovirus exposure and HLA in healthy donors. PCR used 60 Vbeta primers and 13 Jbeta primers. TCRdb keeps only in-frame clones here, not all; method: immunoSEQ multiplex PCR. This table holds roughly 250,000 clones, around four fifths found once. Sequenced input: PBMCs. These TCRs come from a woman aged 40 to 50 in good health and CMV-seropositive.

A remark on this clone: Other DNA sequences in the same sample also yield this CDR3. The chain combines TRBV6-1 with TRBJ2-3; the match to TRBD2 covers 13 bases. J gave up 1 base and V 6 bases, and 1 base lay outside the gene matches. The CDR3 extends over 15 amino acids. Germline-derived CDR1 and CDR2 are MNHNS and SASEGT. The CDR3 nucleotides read TGTGCCAGCAGCGGACTAGCGGGAGGCACAGATACGCAGTATTTT. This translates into CASSGLAGGTDTQYF.

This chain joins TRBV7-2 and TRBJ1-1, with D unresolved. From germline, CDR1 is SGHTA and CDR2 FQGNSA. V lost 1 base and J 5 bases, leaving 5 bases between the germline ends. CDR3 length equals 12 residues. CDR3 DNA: TGTGCCAGCAGCTTAGGGCTTACTGAAGCTTTCTTT. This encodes CASSLGLTEAFF.

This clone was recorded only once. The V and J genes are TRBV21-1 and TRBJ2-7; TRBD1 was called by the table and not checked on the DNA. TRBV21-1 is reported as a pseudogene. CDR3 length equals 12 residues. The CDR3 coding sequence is TGTGCCGGAAGAGACAAGTCCTACGAGCAGTACTTC. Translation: CAGRDKSYEQYF.

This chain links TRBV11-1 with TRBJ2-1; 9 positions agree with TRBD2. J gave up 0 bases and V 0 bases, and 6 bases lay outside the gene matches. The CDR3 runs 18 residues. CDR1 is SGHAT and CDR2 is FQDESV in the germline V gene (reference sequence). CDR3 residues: CASSLAFGSGSSYNEQFF. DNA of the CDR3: TGTGCCAGCAGCTTAGCGTTTGGTAGCGGGAGCTCCTACAATGAGCAGTTCTTC.

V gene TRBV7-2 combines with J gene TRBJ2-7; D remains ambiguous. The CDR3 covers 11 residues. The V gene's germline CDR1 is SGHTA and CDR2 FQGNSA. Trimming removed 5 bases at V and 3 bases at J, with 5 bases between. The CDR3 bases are TGTGCCAGCAGCCCGGGCTACGAGCAGTACTTC. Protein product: CASSPGYEQYF.

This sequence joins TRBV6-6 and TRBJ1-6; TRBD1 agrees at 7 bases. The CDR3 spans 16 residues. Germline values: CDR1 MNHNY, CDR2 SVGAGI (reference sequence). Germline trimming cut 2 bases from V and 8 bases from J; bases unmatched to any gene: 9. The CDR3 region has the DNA TGTGCCAGCAGTTACACAACAGGGGTTTCGGATTCACCCCTCCACTTT. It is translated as CASSYTTGVSDSPLHF.

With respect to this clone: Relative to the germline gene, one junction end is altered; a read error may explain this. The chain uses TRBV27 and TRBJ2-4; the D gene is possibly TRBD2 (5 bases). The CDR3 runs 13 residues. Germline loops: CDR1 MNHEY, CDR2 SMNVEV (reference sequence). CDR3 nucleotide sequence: TGTGCCAGCAGTGGGCTAGCCAAAAACAGTCAGTACTTC. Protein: CASSGLAKNSQYF.

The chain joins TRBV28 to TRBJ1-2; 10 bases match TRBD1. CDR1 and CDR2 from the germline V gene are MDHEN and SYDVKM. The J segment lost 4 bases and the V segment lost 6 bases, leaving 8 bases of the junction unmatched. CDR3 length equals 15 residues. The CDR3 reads CASSLSRTGGYGYTF. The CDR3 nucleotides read TGTGCCAGCAGCCTGTCCCGGACAGGGGGCTATGGCTACACCTTC.

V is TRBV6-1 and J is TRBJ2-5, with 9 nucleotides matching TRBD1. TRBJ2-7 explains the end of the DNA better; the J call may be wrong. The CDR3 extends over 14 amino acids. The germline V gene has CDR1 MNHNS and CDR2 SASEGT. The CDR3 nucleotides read TGTGCCAGCAGTCCAGGGACAGGGCTCGACGAGCAGTACTTC. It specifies CASSPGTGLDEQYF.

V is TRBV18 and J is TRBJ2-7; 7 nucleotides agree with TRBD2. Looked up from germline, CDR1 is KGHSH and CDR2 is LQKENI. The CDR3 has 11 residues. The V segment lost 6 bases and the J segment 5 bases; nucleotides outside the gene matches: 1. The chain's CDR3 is CASSAGDEQYF. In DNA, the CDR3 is TGTGCCAGCTCCGCGGGGGACGAGCAGTACTTC. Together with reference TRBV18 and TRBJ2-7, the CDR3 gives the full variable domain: NAGVMQNPRHLVRRRGQEARLRCSPMKGHSHVYWYRQLPEEGLKFMVYLQKENIIDESGMPKERFSAEFPKEGPSILRIQQVVRGDSAAYFCASSAGDEQYFGPGTRLTVT.

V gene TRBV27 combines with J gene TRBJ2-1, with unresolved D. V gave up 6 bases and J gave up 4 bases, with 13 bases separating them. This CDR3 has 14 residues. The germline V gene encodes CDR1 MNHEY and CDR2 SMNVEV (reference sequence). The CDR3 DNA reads TGTGCCAGCAGCCAGCTCCCTAGTTACAATGAGCAGTTCTTC. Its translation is CASSQLPSYNEQFF.

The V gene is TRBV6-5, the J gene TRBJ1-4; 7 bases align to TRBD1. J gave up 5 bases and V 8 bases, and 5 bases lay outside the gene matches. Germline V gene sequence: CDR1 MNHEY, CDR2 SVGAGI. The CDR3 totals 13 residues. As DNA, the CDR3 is TGTGCCAGCCGGAGGGGGCTAAATGAAAAACTGTTTTTT. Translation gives CASRRGLNEKLFF.

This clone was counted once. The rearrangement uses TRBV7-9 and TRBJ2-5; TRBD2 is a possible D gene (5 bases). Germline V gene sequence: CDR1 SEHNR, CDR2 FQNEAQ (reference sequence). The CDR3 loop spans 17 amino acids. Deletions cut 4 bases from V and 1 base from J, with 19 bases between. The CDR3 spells CASSSREGSGPQETQYF. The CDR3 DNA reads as TGTGCCAGCAGCTCCCGGGAAGGGTCGGGCCCCCAAGAGACCCAGTACTTC.

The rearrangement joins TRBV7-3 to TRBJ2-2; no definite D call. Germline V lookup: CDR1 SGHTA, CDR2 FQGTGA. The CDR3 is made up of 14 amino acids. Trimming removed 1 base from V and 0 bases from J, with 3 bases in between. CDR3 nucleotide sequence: TGTGCCAGCAGCTTAATAGCGAACACCGGGGAGCTGTTTTTT. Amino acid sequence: CASSLIANTGELFF.

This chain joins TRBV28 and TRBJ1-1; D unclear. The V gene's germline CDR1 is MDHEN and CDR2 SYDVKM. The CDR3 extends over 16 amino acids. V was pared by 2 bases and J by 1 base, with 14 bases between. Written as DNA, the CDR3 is TGTGCCAGCAGTTTACTAGGTCGGCAGAGGAACACTGAAGCTTTCTTT. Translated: CASSLLGRQRNTEAFF.

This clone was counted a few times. DNA of the CDR3: TGTGCCAGCAGTACAGGGGGGGAGACCCAGTACTTC. This sequence encodes CASSTGGETQYF. The genes are TRBV6-5 and TRBJ2-5, with 8 positions matching TRBD1. The length of the CDR3 is 12 residues. Germline trimming cut 5 bases from V and 5 bases from J; bases unmatched to any gene: 1. The germline CDR1 and CDR2 sequences are MNHEY and SVGAGI.

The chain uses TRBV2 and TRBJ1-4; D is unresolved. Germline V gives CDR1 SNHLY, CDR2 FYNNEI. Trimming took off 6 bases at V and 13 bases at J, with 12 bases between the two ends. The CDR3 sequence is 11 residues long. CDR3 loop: CASSAKDSLFF. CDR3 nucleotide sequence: TGTGCCAGCAGCGCTAAGGACTCACTGTTTTTT. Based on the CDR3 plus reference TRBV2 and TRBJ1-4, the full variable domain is EPEVTQTPSHQVTQMGQEVILRCVPISNHLYFYWYRQILGQKVEFLVSFYNNEISEKSEIFDDQFSVERPDGSNFTLKIRSTKLEDSAMYFCASSAKDSLFFGSGTQLSVL.

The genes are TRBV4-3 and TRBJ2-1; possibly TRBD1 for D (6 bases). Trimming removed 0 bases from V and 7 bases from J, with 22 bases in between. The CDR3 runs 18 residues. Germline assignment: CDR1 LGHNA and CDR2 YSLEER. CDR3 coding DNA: TGCGCCAGCAGCCAAGATCACCCGGACAGTCTGTGGAAGAATGAGCAGTTCTTC. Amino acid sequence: CASSQDHPDSLWKNEQFF.

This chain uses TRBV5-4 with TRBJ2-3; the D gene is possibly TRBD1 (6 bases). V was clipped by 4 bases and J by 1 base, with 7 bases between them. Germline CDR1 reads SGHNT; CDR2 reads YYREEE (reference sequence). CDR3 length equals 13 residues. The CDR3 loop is CASSPGGTDTQYF. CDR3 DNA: TGTGCCAGCAGCCCAGGGGGCACAGATACGCAGTATTTT.

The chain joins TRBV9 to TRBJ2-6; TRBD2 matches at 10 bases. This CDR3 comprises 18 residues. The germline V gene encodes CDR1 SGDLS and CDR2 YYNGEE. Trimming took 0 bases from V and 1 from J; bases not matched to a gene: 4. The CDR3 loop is CASSVGLAGGSGANVLTF. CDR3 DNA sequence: TGTGCCAGCAGCGTAGGGTTAGCGGGAGGTTCTGGGGCCAACGTCCTGACTTTC.